This T cell receptor (beta chain) emerged from a study of blood T cells in healthy people across ages. Background on the study: About one barcoded beta molecule per two T cells came from capture by template switching.

Comments on this clonotype: Its target is not known.

Study results and limitations: The recorded TCR beta diversity per million T cells decreased in a roughly linear manner with age.

The use of a sample-barcoded 5' primer and a J-beta primer mix characterized a second PCR of roughly 7 to 12 cycles. TCRdb redid the calling of the 5' RACE reads with MiXCR, one entry per CDR3 protein. Of about 1.4 million distinct CDR3 sequences detected, almost 60% appear once; the ten largest clones hold more than 6%. Germline lookup yields CDR1 KGHSH and CDR2 LQKENI. The V and J ends lost 4 bases and 5 bases, in that order; junction bases with no gene match: 9. This CDR3 spans 16 amino acids. Total RNA extracted from each sample amounted to at least 5 micrograms. Sample: blood. This TCR came from a man between 18 and 29 years old in good health. V is TRBV18 and J is TRBJ2-1; TRBD1 aligns across 9 bases. In DNA form, the CDR3 reads TGTGCCAGCTCACTTAATCCCGGGACAGGGAACAATGAGCAGTTCTTC. It yields the protein CASSLNPGTGNNEQFF.